This entry lists 23 T cell receptor beta chains sequenced from one sample in a study of blood T cell repertoires in COVID-19. The repertoire was sequenced with immunoSEQ multiplex PCR; TCRdb's copy has only in-frame clones and lacks some. This table has about 440,000 clones, about nine tenths appearing once. The source material was peripheral blood. Receptors originate from a woman between 45 and 65 years old with COVID-19, enrolled during active disease.

V usage is TRBV18 and J usage is TRBJ1-2; TRBD1 matches 7 bases. J was trimmed by 3 bases and V by 0 bases; bases with no gene match: 7. This CDR3 contains 16 residues. The germline V gene encodes CDR1 KGHSH and CDR2 LQKENI. The CDR3 protein is CASSPPIGQAHYGYTF. CDR3 DNA: TGTGCCAGCTCACCACCAATCGGACAGGCGCACTATGGCTACACCTTC.

This clone occurred once. The identical CDR3 is also encoded by other nucleotide sequences in the sample. The CDR3 DNA reads TGTGCCAGCAGTTTAGAGGCTGTTTATGGCTACACCTTC. Protein: CASSLEAVYGYTF. The chain combines TRBV28 with TRBJ1-2; no reliable D call. Trimming cost V 2 bases and J 5 bases, with 9 bases left between them. The CDR3 consists of 13 residues. The germline V gene has CDR1 MDHEN and CDR2 SYDVKM.

V usage is TRBV13 and J usage is TRBJ2-7; TRBD1 might be the D (5 bases). The length of the CDR3 is 12 residues. Trimming shortened V by 5 bases and J by 6 bases, and 11 bases separated the two germline ends. CDR1 and CDR2 from the germline V gene are PRHDT and FYEKMQ (reference sequence). CDR3 nucleotide sequence: TGTGCCAGCAGCCTAAAGGGGCTCGAGCAGTACTTC. Residues: CASSLKGLEQYF.

The chain recombines TRBV30 with TRBJ2-5; D is ambiguous. The CDR3 runs 13 residues. Germline V CDR1 and CDR2: GTSNPN, SVGIG (reference sequence). V was trimmed by 0 bases and J by 2 bases, leaving 7 bases between them. CDR3 sequence reads: CAWSVRGQETQYF. CDR3 DNA sequence: TGTGCCTGGAGTGTAAGAGGACAAGAGACCCAGTACTTC.

This sequence joins TRBV9 and TRBJ2-2; maybe TRBD1 (5 bases). The CDR3 has 13 residues. Germline CDR1 SGDLS, CDR2 YYNGEE. V was cut by 3 bases and J by 7 bases, with 10 bases left in between. DNA of the CDR3: TGTGCCAGCAGCGAGGGGCGCCTCGGGGAGCTGTTTTTT. Its protein product is CASSEGRLGELFF.

In the case of this clone: A far more abundant clone sits one base away, making this likely a read error. This same CDR3 is encoded by further DNA sequences in the sample. The V call is TRBV5-1, the J call TRBJ1-1, with D hard to call. Germline CDR1 reads SGHRS; CDR2 reads YFSETQ. The CDR3 contains 14 residues. Trimming cost V 0 bases and J 1 base, with 7 bases left between them. In nucleotides, the CDR3 is TGCGCCAGCAGCTTGGGACGGGGGAACACTGAAGCTTTCTTT. Its protein is CASSLGRGNTEAFF.

This clone has just one count. This rearrangement joins TRBV19 to TRBJ1-5, with D maybe TRBD1 (6 bases). This CDR3 is 16 amino acids long. From germline, CDR1 is LNHDA and CDR2 SQIVND (reference sequence). Deletions cut 4 bases from V and 5 bases from J, with 18 bases between. The CDR3 sequence: CASSKRGSPGDQPQHF. The CDR3 DNA sequence: TGTGCCAGTAGTAAAAGGGGGTCCCCCGGGGATCAGCCCCAGCATTTT.

The V call is TRBV19, the J call TRBJ2-7; 10 bases are shared with TRBD1. CDR1 is LNHDA, CDR2 SQIVND, per germline (reference sequence). This CDR3 is built from 15 residues. V lost 3 bases, J lost 4 bases, and 6 bases stayed unmatched. The DNA of the CDR3 is TGTGCCAGTAGTATCCTCGGGACAGGGGAATACGAGCAGTACTTC. It yields the protein CASSILGTGEYEQYF.

This chain joins TRBV5-1 and TRBJ2-1, with TRBD2 identical over 10 bases. Germline CDR1 SGHRS, CDR2 YFSETQ. V dropped 2 bases and J dropped 3; count of bases not matched to a gene: 5. The CDR3 is made up of 16 amino acids. As DNA, the CDR3 is TGCGCCAGCAGCTTAACTAGCGGGGCCAACTACAATGAGCAGTTCTTC. Its protein product is CASSLTSGANYNEQFF.

The chain joins TRBV7-3 to TRBJ2-3, with a weak D call TRBD1 (6 bases). The V end was cut by 5 bases, the J end by 1 base, with 10 bases between. Germline V gene lookup returns CDR1 SGHTA and CDR2 FQGTGA. The CDR3 spans 14 residues. CDR3 region: CASSEGDRTDTQYF. The DNA of the CDR3 is TGTGCCAGCAGCGAGGGGGACCGCACAGATACGCAGTATTTT.

The chain carries TRBV2 and TRBJ2-1, with 7 bases that match TRBD2. CDR3 length equals 15 residues. Looked up from germline, CDR1 is SNHLY and CDR2 is FYNNEI. With V trimmed by 1 base and J by 7 bases, 7 bases remained unmatched. The CDR3 loop reads CASSEGGGSMNEQFF. DNA of the CDR3: TGTGCCAGCAGTGAAGGGGGAGGGTCAATGAATGAGCAGTTCTTC.

The table lists this clone with a count of one. This chain uses TRBV7-9 with TRBJ1-4, with a weak D call TRBD1 (6 bases). The CDR3 length is 13 residues. CDR1 and CDR2 (germline): SEHNR, FQNEAQ (reference sequence). The ends were cut back, 3 bases at V and 8 bases at J, with 10 bases in the middle. The CDR3, as DNA: TGTGCCAGCAGCTTGGACAGCGGCGAAAAACTGTTTTTT. Translated, it gives CASSLDSGEKLFF.

This rearrangement joins TRBV11-2 to TRBJ2-6, with TRBD1 as a possible D gene (5 bases). The V gene's germline CDR1 is SGHAT and CDR2 FQNNGV. The V gene lost 1 base and the J gene lost 1 base, with 14 bases spanning the gap. CDR3 size: 18 residues. CDR3 amino acids: CASSLAGRAKSGANVLTF. The CDR3 DNA sequence: TGTGCCAGCAGCTTAGCGGGCAGGGCCAAGTCTGGGGCCAACGTCCTGACTTTC.

This clone was detected only once. V and J are TRBV12-3 or TRBV12-4 and TRBJ1-2; 12 bases fit TRBD1. The CDR3 is made up of 13 amino acids. After removal of 9 bases from V and 5 bases from J, the junction contained 4 bases not matched to a gene. This chain's CDR3 is CASGTGGRYGYTF. The CDR3 coding sequence is TGTGCCAGTGGGACAGGGGGCCGTTATGGCTACACCTTC.

This chain uses TRBV7-2 with TRBJ2-1; the match to TRBD2 covers 8 bases. V trimming: 6 bases; J trimming: 4 bases; junction bases outside the gene matches: 14. This CDR3 is built from 17 residues. CDR1 SGHTA and CDR2 FQGNSA come from the germline V gene. The CDR3 DNA follows: TGTGCCAGCAGTGCATTCCCCTCGCGGGGGGCATACAATGAGCAGTTCTTC. Translated, it gives CASSAFPSRGAYNEQFF.

The rearrangement joins TRBV19 to TRBJ1-6, with a possible D match to TRBD1 (6 bases). The V gene lost 3 bases and the J gene lost 18 bases, with 15 bases spanning the gap. Germline lookup yields CDR1 LNHDA and CDR2 SQIVND (reference sequence). This CDR3 has 12 residues. Here the CDR3 reads CASSIKGQRSHF. For the CDR3, the DNA is TGTGCCAGTAGTATCAAAGGACAGCGGTCCCACTTT.

This clone has a single count. A much bigger clone sits one base away, suggesting this may be a read error. This chain uses TRBV28 with TRBJ1-2; D ambiguous. The germline V gene encodes CDR1 MDHEN and CDR2 SYDVKM. This CDR3 is 13 amino acids long. The ends were cut back, 2 bases at V and 5 bases at J, with 9 bases in the middle. The CDR3 region has the DNA TGTGCCAGCAGTTTAAGGCAGGCTTATGGCTACACCTTC. It codes for CASSLRQAYGYTF.

The chain has TRBV19 and TRBJ1-1; 8 bases match TRBD1. The CDR3 has 14 amino acids. V shed 0 bases, J shed 7 bases, and the junction held 4 bases outside the gene matches. Per germline, CDR1 LNHDA and CDR2 SQIVND (reference sequence). DNA for the CDR3: TGTGCCAGTAGTATAGATCAGGGGGCAGGTGAAGCTTTCTTT. This sequence encodes CASSIDQGAGEAFF.

The V call is TRBV7-9, the J call TRBJ1-4; no clear D. The CDR3 is 17 residues long. The V gene lost 0 bases and the J gene lost 0 bases, with 11 bases spanning the gap. Germline CDR1 is SEHNR and CDR2 is FQNEAQ (reference sequence). CDR3 region: CASSLALGTPTNEKLFF. DNA for the CDR3: TGTGCCAGCAGCTTAGCGCTAGGAACTCCAACTAATGAAAAACTGTTTTTT.

V and J are TRBV30 and TRBJ1-1; D is unclear. The V gene's germline CDR1 is GTSNPN and CDR2 SVGIG (reference sequence). This CDR3 comprises 14 residues. Between the trimmed V and J ends, which lost 0 bases and 4 bases, there was a span of 12 bases. The CDR3 DNA reads TGTGCCTGGAGTGTACGCCCAGAGCGCACTGAAGCTTTCTTT. Its translation is CAWSVRPERTEAFF.

This clone was detected only a few times. The chain employs TRBV6-5 and TRBJ1-1; tentatively, D is TRBD1 (5 bases). V lost 7 bases and J 2 bases, leaving 14 bases between the germline ends. The CDR3 has 14 residues. Germline V gene sequence: CDR1 MNHEY, CDR2 SVGAGI. CDR3 sequence reads: CASKRRRDNTEAFF. The CDR3 DNA reads as TGTGCCAGCAAGAGGCGCAGGGATAACACTGAAGCTTTCTTT.

The rearrangement uses TRBV18 and TRBJ2-3; 9 nucleotides line up with TRBD1. CDR1 and CDR2 from the germline V gene are KGHSH and LQKENI. CDR3 length: 18 amino acids. V lost 6 bases, J lost 5 bases, and 18 bases stayed unmatched. The CDR3 DNA is TGTGCCAGCTCTTCCGGGACAGGGAAAGGAGTCGAAGGAGATACGCAGTATTTT. It specifies CASSSGTGKGVEGDTQYF.

This clone is a singleton in its sample. The rearrangement uses TRBV30 and TRBJ2-3, with 10 bases fitting TRBD2. Germline V gene data show CDR1 as GTSNPN and CDR2 as SVGIG (reference sequence). V shed 3 bases, J shed 13 bases, and the junction held 7 bases outside the gene matches. CDR3 length equals 12 residues. CDR3 bases: TGTGCCTGGAGAGCTAGCGGGGGCCTGAAGTATTTT. It is translated as CAWRASGGLKYF.